The rows below give T cell receptor beta chains drawn from one sample of a study of T cells in tuberculosis. Libraries were prepared by immunoSEQ multiplex PCR; TCRdb keeps only in-frame clonotypes and omits some of them. The table shows around 39,000 clones, with approximately 93% occurring only once. Sequenced sample: PBMCs. All receptors derive from a donor aged 10-35 years with latent tuberculosis or without tuberculosis infection. Each CDR3 is given with its conserved first and last residue. Fields, in order: clone size, D gene, V gene, CDR3 length, J gene, CDR3 DNA, CDR3 protein. The D gene is left open where the match is weak. Size is omitted from some rows. Given values are once, few, many or a class for expanded clones.

size: -
D: -
V: TRBV10-2
length: 13
J: TRBJ1-1
DNA: TGCGTCTCCAGCCTGGGGGCGTTCACTGAAGCTTTCTTT
CDR3: CVSSLGAFTEAFF

size: -
D: -
V: TRBV9
length: 17
J: TRBJ2-5
DNA: TGTGCCAGCAGCGTTGGGCAGGGCACGATATTTCAAGAGACCCAGTACTTC
CDR3: CASSVGQGTIFQETQYF

size: -
D: -
V: TRBV14
length: 13
J: TRBJ1-2
DNA: TGTGCCAGCAGCTCAACAGAGAACTATGGCTACACCTTC
CDR3: CASSSTENYGYTF

size: -
D: TRBD2
V: TRBV5-1
length: 15
J: TRBJ2-7
DNA: TGCGCCAGCAGCTTGCTAGCGGGGGAAGGTTACGAGCAGTACTTC
CDR3: CASSLLAGEGYEQYF

size: -
D: TRBD2
V: TRBV9
length: 18
J: TRBJ2-3
DNA: TGTGCCAGCAGCGTCGAGACTAGCGGAGACTTATACACAGATACGCAGTATTTT
CDR3: CASSVETSGDLYTDTQYF

size: -
D: -
V: TRBV19
length: 15
J: TRBJ1-3
DNA: TGTGCCAGTAGTATACCCGAGGGGGCTGGAAACACCATATATTTT
CDR3: CASSIPEGAGNTIYF

size: -
D: -
V: TRBV5-1
length: 12
J: TRBJ2-4
DNA: TGCGCCAGCAGCTTGGCCGGTGACATTCAGTACTTC
CDR3: CASSLAGDIQYF

size: -
D: TRBD1
V: TRBV5-1
length: 16
J: TRBJ1-2
DNA: TGCGCCAGCAGCTTGGTCTCGGGACAGCTTAGCTATGGCTACACCTTC
CDR3: CASSLVSGQLSYGYTF

size: -
D: -
V: TRBV4-1
length: 14
J: TRBJ2-2
DNA: TGCGCCAGCAGCCTACGAGGCCCCACCGGGGAGCTGTTTTTT
CDR3: CASSLRGPTGELFF

size: medium-sized
D: -
V: TRBV14
length: 16
J: TRBJ2-2
DNA: TGTGCCAGCAGCCTACAAATGACAGGTCTCACCGGGGAGCTGTTTTTT
CDR3: CASSLQMTGLTGELFF

size: -
D: TRBD1
V: TRBV7-6
length: 17
J: TRBJ2-1
DNA: TGTGCCAGCAGCGTAGGGACAGGGGGCTGGGGCCACAATGAGCAGTTCTTC
CDR3: CASSVGTGGWGHNEQFF

size: -
D: TRBD1
V: TRBV6-1
length: 14
J: TRBJ2-7
DNA: TGTGCCAGCAGTGCACCGGGACAGGTGTACGAGCAGTACTTC
CDR3: CASSAPGQVYEQYF

size: few
D: -
V: TRBV7-9
length: 12
J: TRBJ1-2
DNA: TGTGCCAGCAGCTTATTGGAGGGCCGCTACACCTTC
CDR3: CASSLLEGRYTF

size: -
D: TRBD2
V: TRBV4-1
length: 14
J: TRBJ2-2
DNA: TGCGCCACCGCGGGGGGGCCAAATACCGGGGAGCTGTTTTTT
CDR3: CATAGGPNTGELFF

size: -
D: -
V: TRBV11-2
length: 12
J: TRBJ1-1
DNA: TGTGCCCTCGGGGGGGGCAGAACTGAAGCTTTCTTT
CDR3: CALGGGRTEAFF

size: -
D: -
V: TRBV9
length: 13
J: TRBJ1-2
DNA: TGTGCCAGCAGCGTAGTTGCGGGGTATGGCTACACCTTC
CDR3: CASSVVAGYGYTF

size: -
D: -
V: TRBV5-8
length: 13
J: TRBJ2-4
DNA: TGTGCCAGCGGATCAGACACGAAAAACATTCAGTACTTC
CDR3: CASGSDTKNIQYF

size: -
D: TRBD1
V: TRBV7-9
length: 14
J: TRBJ2-7
DNA: TGTGCCAGCAGCCGGACAGGGGCTGGCTACGAGCAGTACTTC
CDR3: CASSRTGAGYEQYF

size: -
D: -
V: TRBV7-8
length: 18
J: TRBJ2-7
DNA: TGTGCCAGCAGCTTAGCGGTCGGGGTATCGGGCTATTCCTACGAGCAGTACTTC
CDR3: CASSLAVGVSGYSYEQYF

size: -
D: -
V: TRBV27
length: 14
J: TRBJ1-5
DNA: TGTGCCAGCAGGCGTCAGCAGGGGTTTCAGCCCCAGCATTTT
CDR3: CASRRQQGFQPQHF

size: -
D: -
V: TRBV5-6
length: 15
J: TRBJ1-4
DNA: TGTGCCAGCAGCTTGTATGCCAGGGGAGACGAAAAACTGTTTTTT
CDR3: CASSLYARGDEKLFF

size: -
D: TRBD2
V: TRBV7-2
length: 16
J: TRBJ2-3
DNA: TGTGCCAGCAGCTTAAATAGCGGGGGGGCAACAGATACGCAGTATTTT
CDR3: CASSLNSGGATDTQYF

size: once
D: -
V: TRBV7-2
length: 13
J: TRBJ2-7
DNA: TGTGCCAGCAGCCCATCGACTAGTAACGAGCAGTACTTC
CDR3: CASSPSTSNEQYF

size: -
D: -
V: TRBV7-2
length: 15
J: TRBJ1-6
DNA: TGTGCCAGCAGCTTAGATGGCGGGACCTTAAGGGCCCTCCACTTT
CDR3: CASSLDGGTLRALHF

size: -
D: -
V: TRBV18
length: 14
J: TRBJ1-2
DNA: TGTGCCAGCTCTCAAACAGGCGAAAACTATGGCTACACCTTC
CDR3: CASSQTGENYGYTF

size: -
D: -
V: TRBV5-8
length: 17
J: TRBJ1-3
DNA: TGTGCCAGCAGCGGGGACATATTTCATTACTCTGGAAACACCATATATTTT
CDR3: CASSGDIFHYSGNTIYF

size: -
D: -
V: TRBV5-4
length: 14
J: TRBJ2-7
DNA: TGTGCCAGCAGGCCCAGGGTTGGCACCTACGAGCAGTACTTC
CDR3: CASRPRVGTYEQYF

size: -
D: -
V: TRBV2
length: 13
J: TRBJ2-3
DNA: TGTGCCAACCGACCGTGGGGCCCAGATACGCAGTATTTT
CDR3: CANRPWGPDTQYF

size: -
D: -
V: TRBV30
length: 14
J: TRBJ1-2
DNA: TGTGCCTGGATGCCCGAGCACTCTAACTATGGCTACACCTTC
CDR3: CAWMPEHSNYGYTF

size: -
D: -
V: TRBV2
length: 16
J: TRBJ2-3
DNA: TGTGCCAGCAGTGGGGGGGAGATAAAAGGCACAGATACGCAGTATTTT
CDR3: CASSGGEIKGTDTQYF

size: -
D: -
V: TRBV9
length: 14
J: TRBJ1-4
DNA: TGTGCCAGCAGCGCAGGGATTGCTAATGAAAAACTGTTTTTT
CDR3: CASSAGIANEKLFF

size: -
D: TRBD1
V: TRBV30
length: 14
J: TRBJ1-3
DNA: TGTGCCTGTCGGACAGGAAACTCTGGAAACACCATATATTTT
CDR3: CACRTGNSGNTIYF

size: once
D: -
V: TRBV4-2
length: 15
J: TRBJ1-2
DNA: TGTGCCAGCAGCCCCCCGGGTGGGGGGATCGGCGGCTACACCTTC
CDR3: CASSPPGGGIGGYTF

size: -
D: -
V: TRBV9
length: 15
J: TRBJ2-7
DNA: TGTGCCAGCAGCCGGGCCGGGAAGGGATCTGTCGAGCAGTACTTC
CDR3: CASSRAGKGSVEQYF

size: -
D: -
V: TRBV7-3
length: 16
J: TRBJ2-2
DNA: TGTGCCAGCAGCTTAAACGGCCGGGTGAACACCGGGGAGCTGTTTTTT
CDR3: CASSLNGRVNTGELFF

size: -
D: -
V: TRBV2
length: 15
J: TRBJ1-4
DNA: TGTGCCAGCAGGGGCTACGACAGACCTAATGAAAAACTGTTTTTT
CDR3: CASRGYDRPNEKLFF